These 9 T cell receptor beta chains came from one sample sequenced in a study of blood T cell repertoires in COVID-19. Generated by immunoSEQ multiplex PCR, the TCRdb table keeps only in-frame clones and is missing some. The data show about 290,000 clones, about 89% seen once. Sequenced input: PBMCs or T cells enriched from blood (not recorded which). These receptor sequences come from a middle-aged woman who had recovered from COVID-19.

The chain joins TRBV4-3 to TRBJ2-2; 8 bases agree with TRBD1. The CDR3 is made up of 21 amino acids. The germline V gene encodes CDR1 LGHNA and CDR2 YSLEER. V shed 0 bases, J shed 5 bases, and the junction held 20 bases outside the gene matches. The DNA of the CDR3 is TGCGCCAGCAGCCAAGATCTTAGCCTACCGGACAGGGACTGGTGGACCGGGGAGCTGTTTTTT. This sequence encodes CASSQDLSLPDRDWWTGELFF.

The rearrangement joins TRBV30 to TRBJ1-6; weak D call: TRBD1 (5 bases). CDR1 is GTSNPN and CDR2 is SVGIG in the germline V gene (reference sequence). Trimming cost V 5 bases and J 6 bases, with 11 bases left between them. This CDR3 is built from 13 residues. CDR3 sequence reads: CAWLQASNSPLHF. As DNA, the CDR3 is TGTGCCTGGTTACAGGCCTCTAATTCACCCCTCCACTTT. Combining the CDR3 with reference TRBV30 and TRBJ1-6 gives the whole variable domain SQTIHQWPATLVQPVGSPLSLECTVEGTSNPNLYWYRQAAGRGLQLLFYSVGIGQISSEVPQNLSASRPQDRQFILSSKKLLLSDSGFYLCAWLQASNSPLHFGNGTRLTVT.

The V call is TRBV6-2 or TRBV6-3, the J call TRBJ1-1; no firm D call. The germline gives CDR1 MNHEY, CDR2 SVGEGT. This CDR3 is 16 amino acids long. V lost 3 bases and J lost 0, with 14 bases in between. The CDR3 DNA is TGTGCCAGCAGTTATTCTCGGGATAACATGAACACTGAAGCTTTCTTT. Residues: CASSYSRDNMNTEAFF.

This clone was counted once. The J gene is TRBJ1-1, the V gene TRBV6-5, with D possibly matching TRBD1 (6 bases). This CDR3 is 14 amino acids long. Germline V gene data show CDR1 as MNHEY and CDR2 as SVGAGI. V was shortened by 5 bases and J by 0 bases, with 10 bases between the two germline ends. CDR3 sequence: CASSRQAMNTEAFF. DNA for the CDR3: TGTGCCAGCAGTCGACAGGCTATGAACACTGAAGCTTTCTTT.

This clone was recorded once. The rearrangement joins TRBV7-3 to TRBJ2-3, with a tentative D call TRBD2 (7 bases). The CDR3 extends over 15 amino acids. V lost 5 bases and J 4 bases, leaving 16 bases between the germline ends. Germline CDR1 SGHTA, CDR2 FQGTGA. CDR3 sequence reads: CASSPGGRGADTQYF. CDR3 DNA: TGTGCCAGCAGCCCGGGGGGCAGAGGGGCAGATACGCAGTATTTT.

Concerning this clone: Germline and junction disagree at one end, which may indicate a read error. The CDR3 spells CASSYTPGTLHF. The CDR3 nucleotides are TGTGCCAGCAGTTATACCCCCGGGACTCTCCACTTC. The genes are TRBV2 and TRBJ2-5; possibly TRBD2 for D (6 bases). Germline V gene lookup returns CDR1 SNHLY and CDR2 FYNNEI. The CDR3 has 12 residues.

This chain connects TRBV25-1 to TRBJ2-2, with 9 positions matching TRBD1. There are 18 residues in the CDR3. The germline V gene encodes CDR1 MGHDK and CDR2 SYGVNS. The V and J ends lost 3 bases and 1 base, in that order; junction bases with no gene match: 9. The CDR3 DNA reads TGTGCCAGCAGTGAGTCACAGGGGGCCGGCGAGAACACCGGGGAGCTGTTTTTT. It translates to CASSESQGAGENTGELFF.

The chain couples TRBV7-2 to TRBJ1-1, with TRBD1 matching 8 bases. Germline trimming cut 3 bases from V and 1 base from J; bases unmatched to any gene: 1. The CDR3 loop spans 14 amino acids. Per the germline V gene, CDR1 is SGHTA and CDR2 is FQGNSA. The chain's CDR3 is CASSFGQGNTEAFF. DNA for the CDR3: TGTGCCAGCAGCTTCGGACAGGGGAACACTGAAGCTTTCTTT.

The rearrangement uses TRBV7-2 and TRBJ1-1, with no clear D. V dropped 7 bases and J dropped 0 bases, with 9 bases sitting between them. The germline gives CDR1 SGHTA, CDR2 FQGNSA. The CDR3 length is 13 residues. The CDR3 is CASKRDMNTEAFF. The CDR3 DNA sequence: TGTGCCAGCAAGAGGGATATGAACACTGAAGCTTTCTTT.